Listed below are T cell receptor beta chains from one sample, sequenced in a study of vaccination effects on CD4 cells after COVID-19. These receptors have no known antigen. Profiled with immunoSEQ multiplex PCR; TCRdb holds only in-frame clones, not every one. Among roughly 30,000 clones listed, 70% to 85% were seen once. The sample consisted of CD4+ T cells from PBMCs cultured with a peptide pool, taken before COVID-19 vaccination. These receptors came from a human donor who had a prior SARS-CoV-2 infection. The CDR3 runs from the conserved cysteine through the conserved F or W. D genes are given only for firm matches. Rows give clone size only sometimes, using once, few, many, or a class for an expanded clone.

j_gene: TRBJ2-5; v_gene: TRBV21-1; abundance: .; len: 15; d_gene: .; CDR3nt: TGTGCCAGCAGCCGACGGAACTCCGCGGGAGAGACCCAGTACTTC; CDR3aa: CASSRRNSAGETQYF
j_gene: TRBJ2-5; v_gene: TRBV6-6; abundance: .; len: 15; d_gene: .; CDR3nt: TGTGCCAGCAGCTCCGACAGGGGAGGGAGAGAGACCCAGTACTTC; CDR3aa: CASSSDRGGRETQYF
j_gene: TRBJ2-3; v_gene: TRBV6-1; abundance: .; len: 14; d_gene: TRBD1; CDR3nt: TGTGCCAGCAAATTAAGGGGGCGCGGAGATACGCAGTATTTT; CDR3aa: CASKLRGRGDTQYF
j_gene: TRBJ2-2; v_gene: TRBV4-1; abundance: once; len: 16; d_gene: TRBD1; CDR3nt: TGCGCCAGCAGCCGGTTGCAAACAGGGGACACCGGGGAGCTGTTTTTT; CDR3aa: CASSRLQTGDTGELFF
j_gene: TRBJ2-1; v_gene: TRBV19; abundance: .; len: 15; d_gene: TRBD1; CDR3nt: TGTGCCAGTAGTCTTATGGGGACAGGGTCCAATGAGCAGTTCTTC; CDR3aa: CASSLMGTGSNEQFF
j_gene: TRBJ2-7; v_gene: TRBV6-6; abundance: .; len: 15; d_gene: TRBD1; CDR3nt: TGTGCCAGCAGTTACCCGGGACAGGGTAACTACGAGCAGTACTTC; CDR3aa: CASSYPGQGNYEQYF
j_gene: TRBJ2-7; v_gene: TRBV2; abundance: .; len: 14; d_gene: .; CDR3nt: TGTGCCAGCACCGGTGGAGGGACAGTCTACGAGCAGTACTTC; CDR3aa: CASTGGGTVYEQYF
j_gene: TRBJ2-1; v_gene: TRBV7-3; abundance: .; len: 16; d_gene: TRBD2; CDR3nt: TGTGCCAGCAGCCCAGGGGCGGGGGGGCCGTACAATGAGCAGTTCTTC; CDR3aa: CASSPGAGGPYNEQFF
j_gene: TRBJ2-7; v_gene: TRBV4-2; abundance: .; len: 15; d_gene: .; CDR3nt: TGTGCCAGCAGCCAAGATTATCGAAGTTCGTACGAGCAGTACTTC; CDR3aa: CASSQDYRSSYEQYF
j_gene: TRBJ1-5; v_gene: TRBV12-5; abundance: .; len: 14; d_gene: .; CDR3nt: TGTGCTAGTGGTCAAGGGACCGACGATCAGCCCCAGCATTTT; CDR3aa: CASGQGTDDQPQHF
j_gene: TRBJ2-3; v_gene: TRBV5-1; abundance: once; len: 14; d_gene: .; CDR3nt: TGCGCCAGCAGCAGATCAGGAGGCACAGATACGCAGTATTTT; CDR3aa: CASSRSGGTDTQYF
j_gene: TRBJ2-7; v_gene: TRBV7-2; abundance: .; len: 14; d_gene: TRBD1; CDR3nt: TGTGCCAGCAGCTTAGTCCAGGGGGCATACGAGCAGTACTTC; CDR3aa: CASSLVQGAYEQYF
j_gene: TRBJ1-5; v_gene: TRBV5-1; abundance: .; len: 13; d_gene: .; CDR3nt: TGCGCCAGCAGCGGGCAGCCAAATCAGCCCCAGCATTTT; CDR3aa: CASSGQPNQPQHF
j_gene: TRBJ2-3; v_gene: TRBV11-3; abundance: .; len: 16; d_gene: .; CDR3nt: TGTGCCAGCGGACATTTGGGCGCGGGCTGGGCAGATACGCAGTATTTT; CDR3aa: CASGHLGAGWADTQYF
j_gene: TRBJ2-3; v_gene: TRBV27; abundance: .; len: 15; d_gene: .; CDR3nt: TGTGCCAGCAGTTTATGGGAGGAGGGCCCCGATACGCAGTATTTT; CDR3aa: CASSLWEEGPDTQYF
j_gene: TRBJ2-7; v_gene: TRBV6-5; abundance: once; len: 16; d_gene: .; CDR3nt: TGTGCCAGCAGTTACCCCCGGGGCGGGTATTTCTACGAGCAGTACTTC; CDR3aa: CASSYPRGGYFYEQYF
j_gene: TRBJ2-3; v_gene: TRBV7-3; abundance: .; len: 14; d_gene: .; CDR3nt: TGTGCCAGCAGCCCCGGGGCTAGCACAGATACGCAGTATTTT; CDR3aa: CASSPGASTDTQYF
j_gene: TRBJ2-2; v_gene: TRBV7-3; abundance: .; len: 13; d_gene: .; CDR3nt: TGTGCCAGCAGCCCAGGGTTCCCCGGGGAGCTGTTTTTT; CDR3aa: CASSPGFPGELFF
j_gene: TRBJ2-1; v_gene: TRBV7-2; abundance: .; len: 12; d_gene: TRBD2; CDR3nt: TGTGCCAGCAGCTGGGGGGGGAATGAGCAGTTCTTC; CDR3aa: CASSWGGNEQFF
j_gene: TRBJ2-1; v_gene: TRBV7-9; abundance: few; len: 14; d_gene: .; CDR3nt: TGTGCCAGCAGCTTACAGGCTAGAAACAATGAGCAGTTCTTC; CDR3aa: CASSLQARNNEQFF
j_gene: TRBJ1-1; v_gene: TRBV13; abundance: .; len: 13; d_gene: .; CDR3nt: TGTGCCAGCAGCTTAGGTCGGGGGGGTGAAGCTTTCTTT; CDR3aa: CASSLGRGGEAFF
j_gene: TRBJ1-6; v_gene: TRBV11-3; abundance: .; len: 15; d_gene: TRBD1; CDR3nt: TGTGCCAGCATCACAGGTAGGGGGCTAGTTTCACCCCTCCACTTT; CDR3aa: CASITGRGLVSPLHF
j_gene: TRBJ2-5; v_gene: TRBV6-5; abundance: few; len: 15; d_gene: .; CDR3nt: TGTGCCAGCAGTTACTCAACAGGGAACCGAGAGACCCAGTACTTC; CDR3aa: CASSYSTGNRETQYF
j_gene: TRBJ2-1; v_gene: TRBV2; abundance: .; len: 14; d_gene: TRBD2; CDR3nt: TGTGCCAGCGCTCGCGGGGGGTCATACAATGAGCAGTTCTTC; CDR3aa: CASARGGSYNEQFF
j_gene: TRBJ1-1; v_gene: TRBV9; abundance: .; len: 11; d_gene: TRBD1; CDR3nt: TGTGCCCGGGACAGAAACACTGAAGCTTTCTTT; CDR3aa: CARDRNTEAFF
j_gene: TRBJ2-1; v_gene: TRBV5-4; abundance: .; len: 15; d_gene: TRBD2; CDR3nt: TGTGCCAGCAGAGAAGGACTAGACTCCTACAATGAGCAGTTCTTC; CDR3aa: CASREGLDSYNEQFF
j_gene: TRBJ1-2; v_gene: TRBV4-1; abundance: .; len: 15; d_gene: TRBD1; CDR3nt: TGCGCCAGCAGCCAAGTAGAGACAGGGCACTATGGCTACACCTTC; CDR3aa: CASSQVETGHYGYTF
j_gene: TRBJ1-5; v_gene: TRBV9; abundance: .; len: 14; d_gene: .; CDR3nt: TGTGCCAGCAGCGTATCATCAGGGGATCAGCCCCAGCATTTT; CDR3aa: CASSVSSGDQPQHF
j_gene: TRBJ1-4; v_gene: TRBV5-1; abundance: .; len: 14; d_gene: .; CDR3nt: TGCGCCAGCAGCTTGGATACGGGGGATGAAAAACTGTTTTTT; CDR3aa: CASSLDTGDEKLFF
j_gene: TRBJ2-4; v_gene: TRBV11-3; abundance: .; len: 14; d_gene: .; CDR3nt: TGTGCCAGCAGCCTTAATCAGGCCAAAAACATTCAGTACTTC; CDR3aa: CASSLNQAKNIQYF
j_gene: TRBJ2-7; v_gene: TRBV29-1; abundance: few; len: 17; d_gene: TRBD2; CDR3nt: TGCAGCGTGGGGAAGGGGACTAGCGGGACCGTCGGTGGCGAGCAGTACTTC; CDR3aa: CSVGKGTSGTVGGEQYF
j_gene: TRBJ2-5; v_gene: TRBV7-9; abundance: .; len: 13; d_gene: .; CDR3nt: TGTGCCAGCATCGCGGTGGGGGGAGAGACCCAGTACTTC; CDR3aa: CASIAVGGETQYF
j_gene: TRBJ1-2; v_gene: TRBV2; abundance: .; len: 12; d_gene: .; CDR3nt: TGTGCCAGCAGGGGAGGACGGGCTGGCTACACCTTC; CDR3aa: CASRGGRAGYTF
j_gene: TRBJ2-1; v_gene: TRBV2; abundance: .; len: 17; d_gene: .; CDR3nt: TGTGCCAGCGGCCTCACCGAGGGGAGAAGCTCCTACAATGAGCAGTTCTTC; CDR3aa: CASGLTEGRSSYNEQFF
j_gene: TRBJ1-1; v_gene: TRBV19; abundance: .; len: 13; d_gene: .; CDR3nt: TGTGCCAGTAGTCAAAGACAGCACACTGAAGCTTTCTTT; CDR3aa: CASSQRQHTEAFF
j_gene: TRBJ1-1; v_gene: TRBV5-6; abundance: .; len: 13; d_gene: TRBD1; CDR3nt: TGTGCCAGCAGCCGAGACAGGGTCTCTGAAGCTTTCTTT; CDR3aa: CASSRDRVSEAFF
j_gene: TRBJ2-6; v_gene: TRBV7-2; abundance: .; len: 16; d_gene: .; CDR3nt: TGTGCCAGCAGCCTAAGAAGGGGCACTGGGGCCAACGTCCTGACTTTC; CDR3aa: CASSLRRGTGANVLTF
j_gene: TRBJ2-7; v_gene: TRBV7-8; abundance: .; len: 15; d_gene: .; CDR3nt: TGTGCCAGCAGCCTCCCGGTTGCCGGGAAAGGCGAGCAGTACTTC; CDR3aa: CASSLPVAGKGEQYF
j_gene: TRBJ1-4; v_gene: TRBV30; abundance: few; len: 13; d_gene: .; CDR3nt: TGTGCCTGGAGCCGCCGGGTTCATGAAAAACTGTTTTTT; CDR3aa: CAWSRRVHEKLFF
j_gene: TRBJ2-2; v_gene: TRBV9; abundance: .; len: 16; d_gene: .; CDR3nt: TGTGCCAGCAGCGTAGCATTACAGGGAGGCACCGGGGAGCTGTTTTTT; CDR3aa: CASSVALQGGTGELFF
j_gene: TRBJ1-2; v_gene: TRBV3-1/TRBV3-2; abundance: .; len: 12; d_gene: .; CDR3nt: TGTGCCAGCAGCCTAGGGGACCGTGGCTACACCTTC; CDR3aa: CASSLGDRGYTF
j_gene: TRBJ2-5; v_gene: TRBV5-1; abundance: few; len: 14; d_gene: .; CDR3nt: TGCGCCAGCAGCTTGGTAGGGCTGGAGAGGACCCAGTACTTC; CDR3aa: CASSLVGLERTQYF
j_gene: TRBJ2-7; v_gene: TRBV6-5; abundance: .; len: 14; d_gene: TRBD1; CDR3nt: TGTGCCAGCAGTTACTCTCGGACAGGGTACGAGCAGTACTTC; CDR3aa: CASSYSRTGYEQYF
j_gene: TRBJ1-2; v_gene: TRBV2; abundance: .; len: 13; d_gene: .; CDR3nt: TGTGCCAGCAGTTCTTTCGAAGCGACCGTAAACACCTTC; CDR3aa: CASSSFEATVNTF
j_gene: TRBJ1-1; v_gene: TRBV2; abundance: .; len: 13; d_gene: TRBD1; CDR3nt: TGTGCCAGCAGCCGGGACAGGGAAACTGAAGCTTTCTTT; CDR3aa: CASSRDRETEAFF
j_gene: TRBJ1-6; v_gene: TRBV5-1; abundance: few; len: 15; d_gene: .; CDR3nt: TGCGCCAGCAGCGGTGGGGGAGTAAGGAATTCACCCCTCCACTTT; CDR3aa: CASSGGGVRNSPLHF
j_gene: TRBJ2-1; v_gene: TRBV5-1; abundance: few; len: 16; d_gene: TRBD1; CDR3nt: TGCGCCAGCAGCCTTGGCGGGACAGGGGTTGGCAATGAGCAGTTCTTC; CDR3aa: CASSLGGTGVGNEQFF
j_gene: TRBJ2-5; v_gene: TRBV4-1; abundance: .; len: 18; d_gene: .; CDR3nt: TGCGCCAGCAGCCAAGATAATGCGATAGGGACTCCCCAAGAGACCCAGTACTTC; CDR3aa: CASSQDNAIGTPQETQYF
j_gene: TRBJ2-3; v_gene: TRBV5-6; abundance: .; len: 15; d_gene: .; CDR3nt: TGTGCCAGCAGCCCGCCCCTAAGACACACAGATACGCAGTATTTT; CDR3aa: CASSPPLRHTDTQYF
j_gene: TRBJ1-3; v_gene: TRBV4-3; abundance: .; len: 19; d_gene: .; CDR3nt: TGCGCCAGCAGCCAAGATGGTCCCGGGACACTAAGCTCTGGAAACACCATATATTTT; CDR3aa: CASSQDGPGTLSSGNTIYF
j_gene: TRBJ2-2; v_gene: TRBV7-3; abundance: .; len: 17; d_gene: TRBD2; CDR3nt: TGTGCCAGCAGCTTAGGTGGTGCGGGGGGCTACACCGGGGAGCTGTTTTTT; CDR3aa: CASSLGGAGGYTGELFF
j_gene: TRBJ2-3; v_gene: TRBV5-1; abundance: .; len: 14; d_gene: .; CDR3nt: TGCGCCAGCAGCTCCCATGTTAGCACAGATACGCAGTATTTT; CDR3aa: CASSSHVSTDTQYF
j_gene: TRBJ1-1; v_gene: TRBV7-2; abundance: .; len: 15; d_gene: .; CDR3nt: TGTGCCAGCAGCCTAGGACGGACCTTGAACACTGAAGCTTTCTTT; CDR3aa: CASSLGRTLNTEAFF
j_gene: TRBJ2-2; v_gene: TRBV27; abundance: .; len: 13; d_gene: .; CDR3nt: TGTGCCAGCATTGGACCCCGTTCCGGGGAGCTGTTTTTT; CDR3aa: CASIGPRSGELFF